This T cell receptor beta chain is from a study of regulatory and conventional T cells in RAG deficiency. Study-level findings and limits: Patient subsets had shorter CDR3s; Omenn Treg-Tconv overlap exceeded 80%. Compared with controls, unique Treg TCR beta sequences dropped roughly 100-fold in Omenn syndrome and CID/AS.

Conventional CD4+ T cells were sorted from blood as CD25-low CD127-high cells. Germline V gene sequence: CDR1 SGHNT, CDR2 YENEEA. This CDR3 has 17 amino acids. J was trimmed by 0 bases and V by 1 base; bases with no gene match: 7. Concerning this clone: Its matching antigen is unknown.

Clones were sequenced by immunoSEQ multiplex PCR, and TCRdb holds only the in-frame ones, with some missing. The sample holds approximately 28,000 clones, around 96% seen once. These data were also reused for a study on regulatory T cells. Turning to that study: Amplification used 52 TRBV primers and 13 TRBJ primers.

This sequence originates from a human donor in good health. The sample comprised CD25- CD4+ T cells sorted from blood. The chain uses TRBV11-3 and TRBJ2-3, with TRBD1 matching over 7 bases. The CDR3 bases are TGTGCCAGCAGCTTAGGGCAGGGGGAGCCGAGCACAGATACGCAGTATTTT. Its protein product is CASSLGQGEPSTDTQYF. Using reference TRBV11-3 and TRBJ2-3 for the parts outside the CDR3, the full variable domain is EAGVVQSPRYKIIEKKQPVAFWCNPISGHNTLYWYLQNLGQGPELLIRYENEEAVDDSQLPKDRFSAERLKGVDSTLKIQPAELGDSAVYLCASSLGQGEPSTDTQYFGPGTRLTVL.